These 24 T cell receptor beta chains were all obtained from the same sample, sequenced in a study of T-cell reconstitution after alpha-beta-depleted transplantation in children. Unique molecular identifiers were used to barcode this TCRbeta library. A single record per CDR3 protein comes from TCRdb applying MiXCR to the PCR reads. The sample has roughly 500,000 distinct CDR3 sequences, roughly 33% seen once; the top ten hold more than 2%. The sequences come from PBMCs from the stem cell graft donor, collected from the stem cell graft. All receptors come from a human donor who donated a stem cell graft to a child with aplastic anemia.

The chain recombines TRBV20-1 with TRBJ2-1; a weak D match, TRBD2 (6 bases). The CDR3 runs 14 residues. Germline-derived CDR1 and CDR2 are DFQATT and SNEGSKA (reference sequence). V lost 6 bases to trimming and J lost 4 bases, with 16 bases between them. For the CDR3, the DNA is TGCAGTGCCGCGGGACCTGGGGGGTACAATGAGCAGTTCTTC. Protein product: CSAAGPGGYNEQFF.

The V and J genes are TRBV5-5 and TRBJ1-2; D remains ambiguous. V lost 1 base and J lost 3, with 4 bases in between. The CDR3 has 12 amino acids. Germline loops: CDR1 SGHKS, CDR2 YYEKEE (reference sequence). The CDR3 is CASSLSHYGYTF. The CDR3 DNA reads TGTGCCAGCAGCTTGAGTCACTATGGCTACACCTTC.

This CDR3 reads CASSHLLTGGYTEAFF. The CDR3 nucleotides read TGTGCCAGCAGTCACCTCCTCACAGGGGGTTACACTGAAGCTTTCTTT. This chain links TRBV6-5 with TRBJ1-1; 8 bases agree with TRBD1. Germline V gene sequence: CDR1 MNHEY, CDR2 SVGAGI. The CDR3 is 16 amino acids. V lost 5 bases, J lost 3 bases, and 11 bases stayed unmatched.

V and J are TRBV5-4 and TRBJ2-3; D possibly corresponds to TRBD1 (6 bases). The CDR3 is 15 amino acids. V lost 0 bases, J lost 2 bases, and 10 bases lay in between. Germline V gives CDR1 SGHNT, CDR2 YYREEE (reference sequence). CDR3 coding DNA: TGTGCCAGCAGCTTGGTGGACAGATTCACAGATACGCAGTATTTT. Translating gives CASSLVDRFTDTQYF.

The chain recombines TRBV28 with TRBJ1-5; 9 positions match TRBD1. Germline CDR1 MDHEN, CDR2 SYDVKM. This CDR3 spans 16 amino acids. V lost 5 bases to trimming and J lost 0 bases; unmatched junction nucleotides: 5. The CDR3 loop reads CASSATGGPSNQPQHF. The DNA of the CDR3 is TGTGCCAGCAGTGCTACAGGGGGCCCTAGCAATCAGCCCCAGCATTTT.

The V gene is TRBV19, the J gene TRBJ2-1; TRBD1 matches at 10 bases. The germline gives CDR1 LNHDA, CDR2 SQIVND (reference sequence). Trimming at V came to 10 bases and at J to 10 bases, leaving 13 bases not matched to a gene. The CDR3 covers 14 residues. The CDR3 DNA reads TGTGCCACCACGACCGGGACAGGGGATCTGGAGCAGTTCTTC. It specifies CATTTGTGDLEQFF.

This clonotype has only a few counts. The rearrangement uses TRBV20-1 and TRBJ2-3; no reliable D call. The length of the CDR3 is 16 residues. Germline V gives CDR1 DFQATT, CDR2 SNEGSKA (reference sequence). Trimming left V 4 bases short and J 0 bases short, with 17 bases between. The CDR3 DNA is TGCAGTGCTACGGGCCAGGTCGATCCTAGCACAGATACGCAGTATTTT. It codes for CSATGQVDPSTDTQYF.

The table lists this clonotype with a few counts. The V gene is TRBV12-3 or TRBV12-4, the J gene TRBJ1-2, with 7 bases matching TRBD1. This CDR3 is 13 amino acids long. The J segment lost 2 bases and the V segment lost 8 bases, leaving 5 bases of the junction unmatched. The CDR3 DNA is TGTGCCAGCCGACAGGGCACGAACTATGGCTACACCTTC. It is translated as CASRQGTNYGYTF.

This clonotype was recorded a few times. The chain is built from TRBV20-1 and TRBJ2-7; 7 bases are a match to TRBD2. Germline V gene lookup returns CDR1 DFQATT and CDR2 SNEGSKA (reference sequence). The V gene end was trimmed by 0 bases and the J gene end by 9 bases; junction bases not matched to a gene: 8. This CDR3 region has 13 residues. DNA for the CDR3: TGCAGTGCTAGAGATGGAAGGGAGGGTTCGCAGTACGTC. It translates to CSARDGREGSQYV.

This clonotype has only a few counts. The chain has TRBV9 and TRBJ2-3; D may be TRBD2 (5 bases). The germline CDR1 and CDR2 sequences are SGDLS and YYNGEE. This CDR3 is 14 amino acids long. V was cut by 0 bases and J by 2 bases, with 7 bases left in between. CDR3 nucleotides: TGTGCCAGCAGCGTAGCGGGGAACACAGATACGCAGTATTTT. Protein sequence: CASSVAGNTDTQYF.

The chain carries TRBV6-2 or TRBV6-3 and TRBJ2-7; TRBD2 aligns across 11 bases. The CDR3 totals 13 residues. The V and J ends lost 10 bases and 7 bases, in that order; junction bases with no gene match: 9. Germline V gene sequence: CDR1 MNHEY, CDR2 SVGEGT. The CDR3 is CAISLAGAREQYF. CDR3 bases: TGTGCCATCTCACTAGCGGGAGCCCGAGAGCAGTACTTC.

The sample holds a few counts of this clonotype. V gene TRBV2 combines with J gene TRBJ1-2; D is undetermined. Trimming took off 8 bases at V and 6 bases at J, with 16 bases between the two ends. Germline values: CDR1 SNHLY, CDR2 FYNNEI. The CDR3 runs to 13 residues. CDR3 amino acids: CASRKGGFDGYTF. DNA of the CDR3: TGTGCCAGCCGAAAGGGCGGTTTTGATGGCTACACCTTC.

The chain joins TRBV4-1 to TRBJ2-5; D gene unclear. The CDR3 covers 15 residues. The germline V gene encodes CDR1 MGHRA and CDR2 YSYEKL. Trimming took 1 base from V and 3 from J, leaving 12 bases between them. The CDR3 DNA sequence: TGCGCCAGCAGCCAAGTGGTACGGGCAGAAGAGACCCAGTACTTC. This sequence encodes CASSQVVRAEETQYF.

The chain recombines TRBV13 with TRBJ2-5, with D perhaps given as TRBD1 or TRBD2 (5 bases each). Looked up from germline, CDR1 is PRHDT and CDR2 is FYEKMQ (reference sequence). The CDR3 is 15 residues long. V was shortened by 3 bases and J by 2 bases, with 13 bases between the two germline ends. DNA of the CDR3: TGTGCCAGCAGCTTTCGCAGGGACGTACAAGAGACCCAGTACTTC. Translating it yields CASSFRRDVQETQYF.

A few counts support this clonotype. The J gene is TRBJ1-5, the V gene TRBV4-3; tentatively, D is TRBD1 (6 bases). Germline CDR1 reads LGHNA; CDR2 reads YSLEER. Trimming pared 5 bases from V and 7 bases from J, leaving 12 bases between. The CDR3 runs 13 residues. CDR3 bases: TGCGCCAGCAGCAAGGACAGCTTGCAGCCCCAGCATTTT. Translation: CASSKDSLQPQHF.

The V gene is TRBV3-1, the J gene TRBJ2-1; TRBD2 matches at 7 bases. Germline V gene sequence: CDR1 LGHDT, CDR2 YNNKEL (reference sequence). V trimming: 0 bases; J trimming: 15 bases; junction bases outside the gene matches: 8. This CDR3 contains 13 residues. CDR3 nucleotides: TGTGCCAGCAGCCAAGATTCCCGCGGGGGTGGGTTCTTC. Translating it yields CASSQDSRGGGFF.

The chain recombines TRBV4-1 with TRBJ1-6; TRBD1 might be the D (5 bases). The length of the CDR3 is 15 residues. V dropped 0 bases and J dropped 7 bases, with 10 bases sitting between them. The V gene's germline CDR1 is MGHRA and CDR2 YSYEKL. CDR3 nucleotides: TGCGCCAGCAGCCAAGATGGGACTTTCAATTCACCCCTCCACTTT. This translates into CASSQDGTFNSPLHF.

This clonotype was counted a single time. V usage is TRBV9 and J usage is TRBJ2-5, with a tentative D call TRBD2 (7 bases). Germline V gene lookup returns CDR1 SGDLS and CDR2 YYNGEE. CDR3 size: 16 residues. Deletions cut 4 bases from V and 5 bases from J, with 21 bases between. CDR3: CASSPRGASGEETQYF. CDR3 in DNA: TGTGCCAGCAGCCCTAGGGGGGCTAGCGGAGAGGAGACCCAGTACTTC.

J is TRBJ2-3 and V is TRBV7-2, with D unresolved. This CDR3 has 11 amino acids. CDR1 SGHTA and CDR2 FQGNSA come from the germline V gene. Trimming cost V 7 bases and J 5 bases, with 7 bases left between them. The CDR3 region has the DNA TGTGCCAGCACCTCGGGAGATACGCAGTATTTT. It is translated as CASTSGDTQYF. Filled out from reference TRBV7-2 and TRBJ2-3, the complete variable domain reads GAGVSQSPSNKVTEKGKDVELRCDPISGHTALYWYRQSLGQGLEFLIYFQGNSAPDKSGLPSDRFSAERTGGSVSTLTIQRTQQEDSAVYLCASTSGDTQYFGPGTRLTVL.

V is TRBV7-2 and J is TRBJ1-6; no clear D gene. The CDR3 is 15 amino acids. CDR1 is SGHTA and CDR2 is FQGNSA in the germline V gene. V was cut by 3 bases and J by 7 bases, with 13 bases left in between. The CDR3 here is CASSLAAFGNSPLHF. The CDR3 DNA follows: TGTGCCAGCAGCTTGGCGGCCTTCGGAAATTCACCCCTCCACTTT.

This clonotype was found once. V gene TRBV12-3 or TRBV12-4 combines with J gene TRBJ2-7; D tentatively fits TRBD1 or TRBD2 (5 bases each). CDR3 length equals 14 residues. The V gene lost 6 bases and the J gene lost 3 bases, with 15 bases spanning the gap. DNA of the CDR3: TGTGCCAGCAGATCCCGGGACCCATTCTACGAGCAGTACGTC. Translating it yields CASRSRDPFYEQYV.

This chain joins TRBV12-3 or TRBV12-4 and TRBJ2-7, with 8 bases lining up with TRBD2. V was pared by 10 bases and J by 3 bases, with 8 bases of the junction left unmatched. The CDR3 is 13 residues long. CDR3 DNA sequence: TGTGCCACCGAACCAGCGGGAGTCTACGAGCAGTACTTC. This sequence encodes CATEPAGVYEQYF.

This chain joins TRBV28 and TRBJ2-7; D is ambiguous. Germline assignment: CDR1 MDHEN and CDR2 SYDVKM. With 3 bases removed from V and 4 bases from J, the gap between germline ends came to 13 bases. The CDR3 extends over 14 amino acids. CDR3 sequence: CASSLIMTGYEQYF. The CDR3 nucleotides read TGTGCCAGCAGTTTGATCATGACCGGTTACGAGCAGTACTTC.

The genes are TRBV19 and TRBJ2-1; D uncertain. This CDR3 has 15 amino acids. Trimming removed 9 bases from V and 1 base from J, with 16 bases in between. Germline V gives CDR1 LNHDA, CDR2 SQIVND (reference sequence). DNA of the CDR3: TGTGCCAGCCAAGGTACTATAAAATCCTACAATGAGCAGTTCTTC. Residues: CASQGTIKSYNEQFF. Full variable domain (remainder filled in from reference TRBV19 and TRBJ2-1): DGGITQSPKYLFRKEGQNVTLSCEQNLNHDAMYWYRQDPGQGLRLIYYSQIVNDFQKGDIAEGYSVSREKKESFPLTVTSAQKNPTAFYLCASQGTIKSYNEQFFGPGTRLTVL.